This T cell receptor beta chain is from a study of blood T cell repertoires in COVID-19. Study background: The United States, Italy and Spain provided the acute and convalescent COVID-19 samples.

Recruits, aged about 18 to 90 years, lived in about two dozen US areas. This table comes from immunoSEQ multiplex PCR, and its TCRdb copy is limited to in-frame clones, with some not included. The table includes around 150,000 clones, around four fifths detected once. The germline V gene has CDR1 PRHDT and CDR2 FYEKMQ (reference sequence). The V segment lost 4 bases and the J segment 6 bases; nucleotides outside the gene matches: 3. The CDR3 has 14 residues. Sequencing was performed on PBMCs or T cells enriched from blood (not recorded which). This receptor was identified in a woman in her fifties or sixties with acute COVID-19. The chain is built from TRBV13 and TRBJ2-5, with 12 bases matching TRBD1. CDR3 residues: CASSSRDRGQTQYF. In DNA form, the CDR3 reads TGTGCCAGCAGCTCTCGGGACAGGGGGCAGACCCAGTACTTC. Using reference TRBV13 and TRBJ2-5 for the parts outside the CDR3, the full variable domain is AAGVIQSPRHLIKEKRETATLKCYPIPRHDTVYWYQQGPGQDPQFLISFYEKMQSDKGSIPDRFSAQQFSDYHSELNMSSLELGDSALYFCASSSRDRGQTQYFGPGTRLLVL.